A selection of T cell receptor beta chains follows, all from one sample in a study of control samples from healthy donors and cancer patients. Only in-frame clones appear in the TCRdb table, and some are missing; sequencing was by immunoSEQ multiplex PCR. The table lists about 110,000 clones, 85% to 90% of them singletons. The sample comprised PBMCs. All receptors come from a woman aged 55-70 years with lung cancer. Each CDR3 is given without its conserved first and last residue. Fields, in order: V gene, CDR3 length, D gene, CDR3 protein. D genes are given only for firm matches.

TRBV2,13,-,ASSEEGQDSSGYT
TRBV7-2,14,-,ASSLGGWGRGNIQY
TRBV5-1,13,-,ASSFEQDDTYEQY
TRBV28,13,-,ASSSTGTDNQPQH
TRBV2,10,TRBD1,ASATGGTEAF
TRBV7-9,14,-,ASSLPGQGMNTEAF
TRBV27,11,-,ASSSPPDTEAF
TRBV11-2,11,-,ASSSSGPYGYT
TRBV5-4,12,-,ASSLAGEGRRQY
TRBV12-5,12,-,ASGFSGPAYGYT
TRBV6-6,13,-,ASSTPQGRGYGYT
TRBV3-1/TRBV3-2,13,TRBD1,ASSQVDRGGTEAF
TRBV9,12,-,ASSSWESNQPQH
TRBV18,11,-,ASSPRQDYGYT
TRBV10-3,12,-,AISEGAEDQPQH
TRBV10-3,14,TRBD2,AIVGPGLAGVNEQF
TRBV15,13,-,ATSRGQGNGDTQY
TRBV10-3,12,-,AIRGTGRTDTQY
TRBV5-6,12,-,ASSLRHPNTEAF
TRBV7-9,11,-,ASSSSRGTEAF
TRBV6-2/TRBV6-3,13,-,ASSYISVSSYEQY
TRBV5-4,12,-,ASSFSQNGYGYT
TRBV27,12,TRBD1,ASSLGTGSQPQH
TRBV3-1/TRBV3-2,13,-,ASSHREYGNNEQF
TRBV4-2,14,TRBD2,ASSLGAGPTYNEQF
TRBV6-2/TRBV6-3,15,-,ASSSSRDGGSNQPQH
TRBV6-5,13,-,ASRGLDGSNSPLH
TRBV7-8,13,-,ASSLAEGYYQPQH
TRBV6-5,12,-,ASSYRGGGNTIY
TRBV6-1,12,-,ASSDVQGYQPQH
TRBV9,11,-,ASSATGFYGYT
TRBV25-1,11,-,ASSETANQPQH
TRBV3-1/TRBV3-2,14,TRBD1,ASSQDPGQGWYEQY
TRBV29-1,13,-,SVEESAGWATEAF
TRBV4-1,14,-,ASSFGGVGSGNTIY
TRBV4-3,16,-,ASSQDWPGGPANYGYT